Presented here are 16 T cell receptor beta chains from one specimen sequenced in a study of early T cells in non-severe SARS-CoV-2 infection. TCRdb processed the 5' RACE reads anew with MiXCR; each CDR3 protein has one entry. The table lists some 64,000 distinct CDR3 sequences, 10% to 12% of them singletons. Sequenced sample: whole blood. These receptors all stem from an adult who was a healthcare worker with PCR-confirmed SARS-CoV-2 infection or an uninfected control (not recorded which).

This clonotype was seen repeatedly, ten times or more. The chain couples TRBV7-9 to TRBJ2-3, with D perhaps TRBD2 (6 bases). CDR1 SEHNR and CDR2 FQNEAQ come from the germline V gene (reference sequence). V was pared by 5 bases and J by 4 bases, with 13 bases between. The CDR3 is 14 amino acids. The CDR3 region has the DNA TGTGCCAGCAGCGCCGGGACTTGGCCAGATACGCAGTATTTT. Protein sequence: CASSAGTWPDTQYF.

This clonotype was counted a few times. CDR3 region: CASRGTGHYGYTF. The CDR3 coding sequence is TGTGCCAGCAGGGGGACAGGGCACTATGGCTACACCTTC. The rearrangement joins TRBV12-3 or TRBV12-4 to TRBJ1-2, with 9 nucleotides matching TRBD1. The V segment lost 6 bases and the J segment 3 bases; nucleotides outside the gene matches: 2. The CDR3 consists of 13 residues.

This clonotype was observed a few times. The chain is built from TRBV7-9 and TRBJ1-1; 7 positions match TRBD1. The CDR3 totals 14 residues. Germline loops: CDR1 SEHNR, CDR2 FQNEAQ (reference sequence). The junction had 8 bases not matched to a gene; V was cut back by 5 bases and J by 5 bases. CDR3 nucleotide sequence: TGTGCCAGCAGCCTAGAACAGGGGTGGACTGAAGCTTTCTTT. The encoded protein is CASSLEQGWTEAFF.

In this sample, this clonotype turned up many times. In nucleotides, the CDR3 is TGCAGTGCTAGAGATTGGGCCCTACAGGGAGGAGAGACCCAGTACTTC. Its protein product is CSARDWALQGGETQYF. The chain recombines TRBV20-1 with TRBJ2-5, with D perhaps TRBD1 or TRBD2 (6 bases each). This CDR3 is built from 16 residues. Trimming cost V 0 bases and J 4 bases, with 18 bases left between them. The V gene's germline CDR1 is DFQATT and CDR2 SNEGSKA (reference sequence).

The table lists this clonotype with a few counts. J is TRBJ1-5 and V is TRBV12-3 or TRBV12-4, with 8 bases lining up with TRBD1. This CDR3 region has 13 residues. V lost 5 bases and J lost 5; bases outside the gene matches: 2. The DNA of the CDR3 is TGTGCCAGCAGTACAGGGGGGGATCAGCCCCAGCATTTT. Protein: CASSTGGDQPQHF.

This clonotype occurred a few times. V and J are TRBV10-3 and TRBJ2-2; 7 nucleotides line up with TRBD1. CDR1 and CDR2 from the germline V gene are ENHRY and SYGVKD. V was pared by 6 bases and J by 7 bases, with 11 bases of the junction left unmatched. The CDR3 has 15 amino acids. DNA for the CDR3: TGTGCCATCAGGAACGACAGGGCCCCAGGCGGGGAGCTGTTTTTT. Residues: CAIRNDRAPGGELFF.

This clonotype was counted between two and nine times. The rearrangement uses TRBV18 and TRBJ2-7; 7 nucleotides line up with TRBD1. Germline V gives CDR1 KGHSH, CDR2 LQKENI. V lost 5 bases and J lost 1; bases outside the gene matches: 5. There are 14 residues in the CDR3. This chain's CDR3 is CASSAGTVSYEQYF. CDR3 bases: TGTGCCAGCTCAGCCGGGACAGTTTCCTACGAGCAGTACTTC.

This clonotype turned up a few times. The CDR3 loop reads CSARDRVDTQYF. CDR3 DNA sequence: TGCAGTGCTAGAGATCGGGTAGATACGCAGTATTTT. The chain uses TRBV20-1 and TRBJ2-3; no clear D. CDR3 size: 12 residues. V lost 0 bases and J lost 5, with 6 bases in between. Germline V gene lookup returns CDR1 DFQATT and CDR2 SNEGSKA (reference sequence).

CDR3 coding DNA: TGTGCCAGCATTAAGGAGATGAAGCAAGAGACCCAGTACTTC. This codes for CASIKEMKQETQYF. V is TRBV2 and J is TRBJ2-5; no definite D call. Looked up from germline, CDR1 is SNHLY and CDR2 is FYNNEI. Trimming pared 7 bases from V and 2 bases from J, leaving 14 bases between. CDR3 length: 14 amino acids.

This clonotype was seen at least ten times. The gene calls are TRBV7-9 and TRBJ2-1, with 9 bases identical to TRBD1. This CDR3 region has 14 residues. The germline V gene has CDR1 SEHNR and CDR2 FQNEAQ (reference sequence). J was trimmed by 8 bases and V by 5 bases; bases with no gene match: 7. CDR3 in amino acids: CASSPGQGLDEQFF. The CDR3 nucleotides read TGTGCCAGCAGCCCAGGACAGGGGCTGGATGAGCAGTTCTTC.

This clonotype was seen only a few times. This chain joins TRBV5-1 and TRBJ2-7; D tentatively fits TRBD1 or TRBD2 (5 bases each). This CDR3 has 14 amino acids. Germline V gene sequence: CDR1 SGHRS, CDR2 YFSETQ. The V gene lost 2 bases and the J gene lost 1 base, with 10 bases spanning the gap. Here the CDR3 DNA reads TGCGCCAGCAGCTTAATCAGGGAGTCCTACGAGCAGTACTTC. It codes for CASSLIRESYEQYF.

This clonotype was observed many times. A junction end diverges from the germline sequence, so it may reflect a read error. The J gene is TRBJ1-4, the V gene TRBV19; perhaps TRBD1 as D (6 bases). The CDR3 runs 15 residues. Germline assignment: CDR1 LNHDA and CDR2 SQIVND (reference sequence). The CDR3 DNA sequence: TGTGCCAGTAGACCATCGGACAGCGGGAATGGAAAACTGTTTTTT. Residues: CASRPSDSGNGKLFF.

This clonotype was recorded at least ten times. The chain couples TRBV11-2 to TRBJ2-1; no definite D call. Trimming cost V 1 base and J 3 bases, with 13 bases left between them. The CDR3 spans 16 residues. CDR1 is SGHAT, CDR2 FQNNGV, per germline. This chain's CDR3 is CASSLGAPLLYNEQFF. The CDR3 DNA is TGTGCCAGCAGCTTAGGGGCTCCTCTCCTCTACAATGAGCAGTTCTTC.

This clonotype was recorded many times. The chain employs TRBV5-8 and TRBJ2-1; D unclear. V shed 3 bases and J shed 7 bases, with 17 bases lying between them. Germline V lookup: CDR1 SGHTS, CDR2 YDEGEE. The CDR3 runs 15 residues. DNA of the CDR3: TGTGCCAGCAGCTCTCCTGTTGGGAAACCGAATGAGCAGTTCTTC. Its protein is CASSSPVGKPNEQFF.

The chain employs TRBV18 and TRBJ1-5; 8 positions agree with TRBD1. The CDR3 runs 16 residues. With 2 bases clipped from V and 1 base from J, the junction kept 4 bases outside the gene matches. The V gene's germline CDR1 is KGHSH and CDR2 LQKENI. DNA of the CDR3: TGTGCCAGCTCACCAGACAGGGGAGAAAGCAATCAGCCCCAGCATTTT. As protein: CASSPDRGESNQPQHF.

The V and J genes are TRBV7-2 and TRBJ2-5; D gene uncertain. The CDR3 extends over 12 amino acids. Trimming left V 3 bases short and J 5 bases short, with 7 bases between. Germline-derived CDR1 and CDR2 are SGHTA and FQGNSA. The CDR3 sequence: CASSLSRETQYF. Here the CDR3 DNA reads TGTGCCAGCAGCTTGTCCCGGGAGACCCAGTACTTC. The full variable domain, in which reference TRBV7-2 and TRBJ2-5 provide the parts outside the CDR3, is GAGVSQSPSNKVTEKGKDVELRCDPISGHTALYWYRQSLGQGLEFLIYFQGNSAPDKSGLPSDRFSAERTGGSVSTLTIQRTQQEDSAVYLCASSLSRETQYFGPGTRLLVL.